The T cell receptor (beta chain) described here comes from a study of blood T cell repertoires in COVID-19. Study overall: Collection of acute and convalescent COVID-19 samples took place in the United States, Italy and Spain.

In the original workflow: Amplifying reference gene primers gave estimates of nucleated cell counts. Clones were read by immunoSEQ multiplex PCR, and TCRdb kept only the in-frame ones, dropping some. V and J calls and clone size follow that table, whereas D and trimming were derived from the DNA. The repertoire holds some 180,000 clones, about 81% seen once, with around 8% in the top ten. The CDR3 consists of 14 residues. Per germline, CDR1 MNHEY and CDR2 SVGAGI. V gave up 5 bases and J gave up 3 bases, with 14 bases separating them. The TCR was taken from a woman between 55 and 75 years old with COVID-19, enrolled during active disease. Sequencing was performed on peripheral blood. The V and J genes are TRBV6-5 and TRBJ2-7; D not certain. The CDR3 DNA is TGTGCCAGCAGTCAGAACAACAAGAACTACGAGCAGTACTTC. It yields the protein CASSQNNKNYEQYF.